This record covers a single TCR beta chain. Trimming stripped 2 bases from V and 6 bases from J, with 14 bases between. Looked up from germline, CDR1 is LNHDA and CDR2 is SQIVND (reference sequence). CDR3 length equals 14 residues. Assay: immunoSEQ multiplex PCR; the TCRdb copy retains only in-frame clones and omits some. The table lists about 280,000 clones, more than 75% of them singletons. This sample is drawn from a study of blood T cell repertoires in COVID-19. Sequences were obtained from peripheral blood. This sequence joins TRBV19 and TRBJ2-7; D may be TRBD2 (5 bases). The receptor's source is a man aged 35-49 years with active or convalescent COVID-19. The CDR3 region is CASSISSRGGEQYF. The DNA of the CDR3 is TGTGCCAGTAGTATATCTTCACGAGGAGGCGAGCAGTACTTC. The full variable domain, with the rest looked up from reference TRBV19 and TRBJ2-7, is DGGITQSPKYLFRKEGQNVTLSCEQNLNHDAMYWYRQDPGQGLRLIYYSQIVNDFQKGDIAEGYSVSREKKESFPLTVTSAQKNPTAFYLCASSISSRGGEQYFGPGTRLTVT.